A single sample gave rise to the 5 T cell receptor beta chains below, sequenced in a study of blood T cells in healthy people across ages. Next came a second PCR, run for roughly 7 to 12 cycles, which used a sample-barcoded 5' primer along with a J-beta primer mix. TCRdb re-called the 5' RACE reads through MiXCR, storing one row per CDR3 protein. This sample yields 1.5 million to 2 million distinct CDR3 sequences, of which roughly 27% are seen a single time; over 7% belongs to the top ten. Sequencing input: blood. Source of these receptors: a woman aged 25-40 years in good health.

The table lists this clonotype with a few counts. The V call is TRBV12-3 or TRBV12-4, the J call TRBJ1-2; D not certain. V was cut by 7 bases and J by 2 bases, with 14 bases left in between. The CDR3 length is 14 residues. CDR3 residues: CASTPDRRNYGYTF. As DNA, the CDR3 is TGTGCCAGCACCCCGGACCGCCGGAACTATGGCTACACCTTC.

This clonotype turned up a few times. The CDR3, as DNA: TGTGCCAGCAGCTTCCTTGGACAGGGGGGTGACTATGGCTACACCTTC. It codes for CASSFLGQGGDYGYTF. V usage is TRBV7-9 and J usage is TRBJ1-2; 10 bases align to TRBD1. Trimming removed 3 bases from V and 3 bases from J; junction bases left unmatched: 7. Germline lookup yields CDR1 SEHNR and CDR2 FQNEAQ (reference sequence). This CDR3 region has 16 residues.

For this clonotype: A single base separates this from a much larger clone, so it may be a read error. The CDR3 DNA is TGTGCCAGCAGCCGACCCCCAGGGGTCCAGCCCCAGCATTTT. As protein: CASSRPPGVQPQHF. The V gene is TRBV21-1, the J gene TRBJ1-5; whether TRBD1, the table's D call, matches the DNA was not checked. TRBV21-1 counts as a pseudogene. This CDR3 is 14 amino acids long.

V is TRBV6-2 or TRBV6-3 and J is TRBJ2-3, with D hard to call. Germline V CDR1 and CDR2: MNHEY, SVGEGT. CDR3 size: 14 residues. Between the trimmed V and J ends, which lost 6 bases and 1 base, there was a span of 11 bases. The chain's CDR3 is CASSGTICTDTQYF. CDR3 nucleotide sequence: TGTGCCAGCAGCGGAACTATCTGCACAGATACGCAGTATTTT.

This clonotype appeared a few times. V usage is TRBV5-1 and J usage is TRBJ2-1; a possible D gene is TRBD2 (6 bases). Germline CDR1 SGHRS, CDR2 YFSETQ. The CDR3 spans 15 residues. V was cut by 1 base and J by 4 bases, with 12 bases left in between. CDR3 in amino acids: CASSLLDGGYNEQFF. CDR3 DNA: TGCGCCAGCAGCTTGCTGGACGGGGGATACAATGAGCAGTTCTTC.